This entry describes one T cell receptor beta chain. Its antigen is not identified. Generated by immunoSEQ multiplex PCR, the TCRdb table keeps only in-frame clones and is missing some. The profile covers thousands of clones, with around 80% appearing a single time and 12% to 15% taken by the ten largest. The sample belongs to a study of chemoradiotherapy in HPV16-positive cancers. Repertoires were sampled repeatedly during chemoradiotherapy. Per the germline V gene, CDR1 is SGHAT and CDR2 is FQNNGV. The V end was cut by 5 bases, the J end by 0 bases, with 14 bases between. This CDR3 is 16 amino acids long. General study points: During treatment, candidate HPV-specific clones and E7-related motifs expanded in tumor.

Sequences were derived from tumor tissue, sampled from a patient who underwent chemoradiotherapy. This chain joins TRBV11-2 and TRBJ2-1; TRBD2 might be the D (5 bases). The clonotype comes from a human donor with HPV-associated anogenital cancer. The chain's CDR3 is CASSPSRGHSYNEQFF. Written as DNA, the CDR3 is TGTGCCAGCAGCCCATCCCGGGGTCACTCCTACAATGAGCAGTTCTTC.